The 12 T cell receptor beta chains given below trace back to one sample, sequenced in a study of siplizumab effects on memory and regulatory T cells. Here immunoSEQ multiplex PCR was the method, and the copy in TCRdb shows in-frame clones only, minus some. The data contain 85,000 to 130,000 clones, over 90% of them singletons. The specimen sequenced was Tregs sorted from blood. The source of these receptors is a human donor in good health.

This chain connects TRBV5-4 to TRBJ2-7; 10 bases map to TRBD1. CDR1 and CDR2 (germline): SGHNT, YYREEE (reference sequence). Trimming cost V 4 bases and J 3 bases; bases outside gene matches: 7. The CDR3 runs to 15 residues. The CDR3 bases are TGTGCCAGCAGCCCCCGGGGGACAGGGGACTACGAGCAGTACTTC. It specifies CASSPRGTGDYEQYF.

The chain is built from TRBV19 and TRBJ1-1; D not certain. Germline CDR1 is LNHDA and CDR2 is SQIVND (reference sequence). CDR3 length equals 17 residues. Trimming took 1 base from V and 0 from J, leaving 15 bases between them. CDR3 residues: CASSIGVGLFMNTEAFF. For the CDR3, the DNA is TGTGCCAGTAGTATAGGGGTAGGGTTGTTCATGAACACTGAAGCTTTCTTT.

The CDR3 loop is CASQPWGGNSPLHF. The CDR3 DNA is TGTGCCAGCCAACCCTGGGGAGGGAATTCACCCCTCCACTTT. The chain uses TRBV27 and TRBJ1-6; D gene unclear. This CDR3 contains 14 residues. CDR1 is MNHEY, CDR2 SMNVEV, per germline (reference sequence). V was pared by 8 bases and J by 7 bases, with 15 bases between.

The V call is TRBV4-3, the J call TRBJ1-2; weak D call: TRBD1 (5 bases). The CDR3 has 15 amino acids. Germline values: CDR1 LGHNA, CDR2 YSLEER. The V gene lost 0 bases and the J gene lost 1 base, with 9 bases spanning the gap. As DNA, the CDR3 is TGCGCCAGCAGCCAAGATGCGACAGTTAACTATGGCTACACCTTC. It translates to CASSQDATVNYGYTF.

V gene TRBV5-4 combines with J gene TRBJ2-3; D is ambiguous. The CDR3 loop spans 12 amino acids. Germline lookup yields CDR1 SGHNT and CDR2 YYREEE (reference sequence). Deletions cut 4 bases from V and 4 bases from J, with 7 bases between. CDR3 sequence reads: CASSPEADTQYF. The CDR3 DNA is TGTGCCAGCAGCCCTGAGGCAGATACGCAGTATTTT.

The chain combines TRBV4-2 with TRBJ2-1; D ambiguous. CDR1 LGHNA and CDR2 YNFKEQ come from the germline V gene. V was shortened by 1 base and J by 4 bases, with 8 bases between the two germline ends. This CDR3 contains 14 residues. CDR3 nucleotides: TGTGCCAGCAGCCAAGGCCATCCTTACAATGAGCAGTTCTTC. It encodes CASSQGHPYNEQFF.

V usage is TRBV19 and J usage is TRBJ2-2, with 8 positions matching TRBD1. Germline assignment: CDR1 LNHDA and CDR2 SQIVND (reference sequence). The junction had 2 bases not matched to a gene; V was cut back by 8 bases and J by 6 bases. CDR3 length: 12 residues. Written as DNA, the CDR3 is TGTGCCAGTGGACAGGGTTCCGGGGAGCTGTTTTTT. This codes for CASGQGSGELFF.

The chain combines TRBV20-1 with TRBJ1-2; D not resolved. Germline V CDR1 and CDR2: DFQATT, SNEGSKA (reference sequence). Trimming left V 6 bases short and J 2 bases short, with 7 bases between. This CDR3 region has 11 residues. The CDR3: CSAQMNYGYTF. In nucleotides, the CDR3 is TGCAGTGCGCAGATGAACTATGGCTACACCTTC.

The rearrangement joins TRBV21-1 to TRBJ2-3; the table calls TRBD1, which could not be checked here. TRBV21-1 constitutes a pseudogene. This CDR3 has 15 amino acids. CDR3 DNA: TGTGCCAGCAGCTCCCGGACACAGGGCACAGATACGCAGTATTTT. This gives the protein CASSSRTQGTDTQYF.

The chain is built from TRBV5-5 and TRBJ1-1; D remains unclear. The germline CDR1 and CDR2 sequences are SGHKS and YYEKEE (reference sequence). This CDR3 region has 13 residues. V lost 0 bases and J lost 8, with 11 bases in between. Here the CDR3 reads CASSLAGPGEAFF. The DNA for the CDR3 is TGTGCCAGCAGCTTGGCCGGGCCGGGAGAAGCTTTCTTT.

The J gene is TRBJ2-5, the V gene TRBV19; TRBD2 matches 9 bases. The germline V gene has CDR1 LNHDA and CDR2 SQIVND (reference sequence). The CDR3 consists of 18 residues. The V and J ends lost 3 bases and 5 bases, in that order; junction bases with no gene match: 16. The CDR3 sequence is CASSISPLAGGLGETQYF. The CDR3 DNA sequence: TGTGCCAGTAGTATCTCCCCCCTGGCGGGGGGGCTGGGGGAGACCCAGTACTTC.

The rearrangement links TRBV5-1 to TRBJ2-7; 7 nucleotides align to TRBD2. In germline, CDR1 is SGHRS, CDR2 YFSETQ. Trimming took 5 bases from V and 3 from J; bases not matched to a gene: 5. This CDR3 contains 13 residues. CDR3 in DNA: TGCGCCAGCAGAAGCGGGGATCGCTACGAGCAGTACTTC. Its protein is CASRSGDRYEQYF. The full variable domain, with the rest looked up from reference TRBV5-1 and TRBJ2-7, is KAGVTQTPRYLIKTRGQQVTLSCSPISGHRSVSWYQQTPGQGLQFLFEYFSETQRNKGNFPGRFSGRQFSNSRSEMNVSTLELGDSALYLCASRSGDRYEQYFGPGTRLTVT.